The sequence of this T cell receptor beta chain was determined in a study of blood T cells in healthy people across ages. The CDR3 length is 13 residues. The ends were cut back, 6 bases at V and 6 bases at J, with 12 bases in the middle. Germline loops: CDR1 MNHEY, CDR2 SMNVEV (reference sequence). Using a J-beta primer mix together with a sample-barcoded 5' primer, a second PCR was run for roughly 6 to 12 cycles. Each cDNA molecule, via a template-switch adaptor with 12 random nucleotides, was tagged. TCRdb recomputed calls from the 5' RACE reads with MiXCR, one row per CDR3 protein. The data hold roughly 2 million distinct CDR3 sequences, with around half observed a single time.

The source material was blood. The chain uses TRBV27 and TRBJ1-5; D is ambiguous. The clonotype originates from a woman between 35 and 50 years old in good health. CDR3 nucleotide sequence: TGTGCCAGCAGCCGAATCCGGGGTCAGCCCCAGCATTTT. Protein product: CASSRIRGQPQHF.